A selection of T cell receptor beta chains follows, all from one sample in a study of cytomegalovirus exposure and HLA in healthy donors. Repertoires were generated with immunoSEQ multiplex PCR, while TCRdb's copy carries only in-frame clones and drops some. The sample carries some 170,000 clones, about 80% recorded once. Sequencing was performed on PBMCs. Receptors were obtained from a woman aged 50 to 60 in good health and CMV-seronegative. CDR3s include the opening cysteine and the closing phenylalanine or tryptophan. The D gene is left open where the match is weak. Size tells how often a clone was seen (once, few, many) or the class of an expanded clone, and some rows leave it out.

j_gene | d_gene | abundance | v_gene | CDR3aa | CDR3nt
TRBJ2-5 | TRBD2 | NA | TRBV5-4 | CASSSLAGGLETQYF | TGTGCCAGCAGCTCACTAGCGGGGGGGCTTGAGACCCAGTACTTC
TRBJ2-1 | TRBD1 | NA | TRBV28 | CASKSSTGPRSYNEQFF | TGTGCCAGCAAGTCTTCGACAGGGCCCAGATCCTACAATGAGCAGTTCTTC
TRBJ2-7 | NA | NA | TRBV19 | CATGGLTGSGYEQYF | TGTGCCACTGGGGGGCTGACAGGGTCTGGTTACGAGCAGTACTTC
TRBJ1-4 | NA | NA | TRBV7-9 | CASSRLGPFNEKLFF | TGTGCCAGCAGCCGGCTTGGGCCCTTTAATGAAAAACTGTTTTTT
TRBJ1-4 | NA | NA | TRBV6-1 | CATLQGRGEKLFF | TGTGCCACCTTACAGGGCCGAGGTGAAAAACTGTTTTTT
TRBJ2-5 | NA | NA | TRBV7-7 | CASSLGGQETQYF | TGTGCCAGCAGCTTGGGAGGACAAGAGACCCAGTACTTC
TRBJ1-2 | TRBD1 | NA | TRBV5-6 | CASTLTGGFYGYTF | TGTGCCAGCACCTTGACAGGGGGCTTCTATGGCTACACCTTC
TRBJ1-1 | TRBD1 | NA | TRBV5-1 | CASSAWTGTNTEAFF | TGCGCCAGCAGCGCCTGGACAGGGACGAACACTGAAGCTTTCTTT
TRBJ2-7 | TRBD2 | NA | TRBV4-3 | CASSPRLAASYEQYF | TGCGCCAGCAGCCCTCGACTAGCCGCCAGCTACGAGCAGTACTTC
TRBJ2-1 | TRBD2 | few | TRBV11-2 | CASSQLAGVPISYNEQFF | TGTGCCAGCAGCCAACTAGCGGGGGTCCCAATTTCCTACAATGAGCAGTTCTTC
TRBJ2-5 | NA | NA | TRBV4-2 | CASSQDGVGGQETQYF | TGTGCCAGCAGCCAAGATGGTGTGGGAGGCCAAGAGACCCAGTACTTC
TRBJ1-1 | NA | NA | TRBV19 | CASSNSWGVNTEAFF | TGTGCCAGTAGTAACTCCTGGGGGGTGAACACTGAAGCTTTCTTT
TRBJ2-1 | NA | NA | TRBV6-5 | CASSYSGEYNEQFF | TGTGCCAGCAGTTACTCCGGAGAATACAATGAGCAGTTCTTC
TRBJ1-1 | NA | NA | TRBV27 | CASSLLSGGNTEAFF | TGTGCCAGCAGTTTGTTGTCGGGGGGGAACACTGAAGCTTTCTTT
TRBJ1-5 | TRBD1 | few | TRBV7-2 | CASSLHRGDQPQHF | TGTGCCAGCAGCTTACACAGGGGGGACCAGCCCCAGCATTTT
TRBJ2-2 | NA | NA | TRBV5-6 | CASGEADRYTGELFF | TGTGCCAGCGGGGAGGCCGACCGGTACACCGGGGAGCTGTTTTTT
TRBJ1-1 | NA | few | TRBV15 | CATSRGGGSEYTEAFF | TGTGCCACCAGCAGAGGGGGAGGGAGCGAGTACACTGAAGCTTTCTTT
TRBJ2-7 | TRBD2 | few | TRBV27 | CASSLLGGSYEQYF | TGTGCCAGCAGTCTCCTCGGGGGGAGTTACGAGCAGTACTTC
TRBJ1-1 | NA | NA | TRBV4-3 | CASSQTTGLNTEAFF | TGCGCCAGCAGCCAAACGACAGGCCTGAACACTGAAGCTTTCTTT
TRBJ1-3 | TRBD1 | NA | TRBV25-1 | CASSPRTGLGAGNTIYF | TGTGCCAGCAGTCCACGGACAGGTTTGGGTGCTGGAAACACCATATATTTT
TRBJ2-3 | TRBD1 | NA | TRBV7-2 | CASSVTGNTHTDTQYF | TGTGCCAGCAGCGTGACAGGGAACACACACACAGATACGCAGTATTTT
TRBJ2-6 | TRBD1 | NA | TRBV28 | CASSLRTGGANVLTF | TGTGCCAGCAGTTTAAGGACAGGGGGGGCCAACGTCCTGACTTTC
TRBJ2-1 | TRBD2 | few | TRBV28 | CASSPGTSGSGYNEQFF | TGTGCCAGCAGTCCGGGGACTAGCGGGAGCGGCTACAATGAGCAGTTCTTC
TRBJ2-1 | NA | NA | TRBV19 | CASSMPSSYNEQFF | TGTGCCAGTAGTATGCCCAGCTCCTACAATGAGCAGTTCTTC
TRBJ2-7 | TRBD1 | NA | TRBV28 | CASSLGGQGSGEQYF | TGTGCCAGCAGTTTAGGGGGACAGGGGTCCGGGGAGCAGTACTTC
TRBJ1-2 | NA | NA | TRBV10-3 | CATLQGFDGYTF | TGTGCCACCTTACAGGGTTTCGATGGCTACACCTTC
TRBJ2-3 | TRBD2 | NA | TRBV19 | CASKSGGFTDTQYF | TGTGCCAGTAAGAGCGGGGGCTTCACAGATACGCAGTATTTT
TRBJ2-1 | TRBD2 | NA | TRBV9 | CASSVVAGDPYNEQFF | TGTGCCAGCAGCGTAGTGGCGGGAGACCCCTACAATGAGCAGTTCTTC
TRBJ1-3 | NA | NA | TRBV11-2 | CASSLGLQGNTIYF | TGTGCCAGCAGCTTAGGCCTACAGGGAAACACCATATATTTT
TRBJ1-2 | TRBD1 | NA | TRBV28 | CASTPDRVYGYTF | TGTGCCAGCACACCGGACAGGGTATATGGCTACACCTTC
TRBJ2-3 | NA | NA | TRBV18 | CASSPVGSPVGGTDTQYF | TGTGCCAGCTCACCTGTTGGTAGCCCCGTTGGCGGCACAGATACGCAGTATTTT
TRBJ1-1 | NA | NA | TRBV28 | CASSLTGMAEAFF | TGTGCCAGCAGTTTAACGGGGATGGCTGAAGCTTTCTTT
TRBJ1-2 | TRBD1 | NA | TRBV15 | CATSRGLQGGNYGYTF | TGTGCCACCAGCAGAGGGCTACAGGGGGGGAACTATGGCTACACCTTC
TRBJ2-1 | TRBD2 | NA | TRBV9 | CASSVVGAGGSYNEQFF | TGTGCCAGCAGCGTAGTCGGAGCGGGAGGCTCCTACAATGAGCAGTTCTTC
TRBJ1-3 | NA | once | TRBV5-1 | CASSFGGRGNTIYF | TGCGCCAGCAGCTTCGGGGGGCGCGGAAACACCATATATTTT